These T cell receptor beta chains were read from a single sample in a study of technical replicates of blood from a few donors. TCRdb's table, derived via immunoSEQ multiplex PCR, lists solely in-frame clones and lacks some. The table includes about 81,000 clones, about 96% detected once. Sequenced: T cells isolated from PBMCs. The receptors stem from a human donor in good health. CDR3s include the opening cysteine and the closing phenylalanine or tryptophan. A D gene is named only where the DNA matches it firmly.

>TRBD2|TRBJ2-7|TRBV28
TGTGCCAGCAGTTTATTCGCGGGAGCTAGCGTCGAGCAGTACTTC
CASSLFAGASVEQYF
>.|TRBJ1-2|TRBV4-2
TGTGCCAGCAGCCAAGGCATCGGAGCTAACTATGGCTACACCTTC
CASSQGIGANYGYTF
>.|TRBJ2-1|TRBV5-4
TGTGCCAGCAGCTTCCGACGGGATGACAATGAGCAGTTCTTC
CASSFRRDDNEQFF
>TRBD1|TRBJ2-2|TRBV27
TGTGCCAGCAGTGAGACGGGACAGGGGATGTCGTCGGTCGGGGAGCTGTTTTTT
CASSETGQGMSSVGELFF
>TRBD1|TRBJ1-1|TRBV10-2
TGCGCCAGCTTGACAGGGTTCCTCGGCACTGAAGCTTTCTTT
CASLTGFLGTEAFF
>TRBD2|TRBJ2-5|TRBV6-5
TGTGCCAGCAGTCAAGGACTAGCGGAAGAGACCCAGTACTTC
CASSQGLAEETQYF
>TRBD1|TRBJ2-4|TRBV7-2
TGTGCCAGCAGCCTCGGACAGGGAATAGACATTCAGTACTTC
CASSLGQGIDIQYF
>.|TRBJ2-4|TRBV27
TGTGCCAGCAGTCCGTTTATAGCCAAAAACATTCAGTACTTC
CASSPFIAKNIQYF
>.|TRBJ2-4|TRBV4-1
TGCGCCAGCAGCCAACGTCAGGGTTGGGGATTCGACATTCAGTACTTC
CASSQRQGWGFDIQYF
>TRBD1|TRBJ1-5|TRBV11-2
TGTGCCAGCAGCGCTTACAGGGGGCCGGGACAGCCCCAGCATTTT
CASSAYRGPGQPQHF
>TRBD1|TRBJ1-6|TRBV5-1
TGCGCCAGCAGCTCTCCGAGGAGGGGGCCTAATTCACCCCTCCACTTT
CASSSPRRGPNSPLHF
>TRBD1|TRBJ1-1|TRBV30
TGTGCCTGGAGTACTTGGACAGGGAACACTGAAGCTTTCTTT
CAWSTWTGNTEAFF
>TRBD2|TRBJ2-5|TRBV4-1
TGCGCCAGCAGCGGGGGGTCGACTCGGGGGGGAGGGGAGACCCAGTACTTC
CASSGGSTRGGGETQYF
>TRBD1|TRBJ2-7|TRBV28
TGTGCCAGCAACCCCGGGACAGGGAGGCACGAGCAGTACTTC
CASNPGTGRHEQYF
>TRBD2|TRBJ2-3|TRBV14
TGTGCCAGCAGCGTACACACACTAGCGGGGGGAAGCACAGATACGCAGTATTTT
CASSVHTLAGGSTDTQYF
>.|TRBJ1-5|TRBV12-2
TGTGCAAGTCGCTTAGAGGTGACAGCTAGGCACAATCAGCCCCAGCATTTT
CASRLEVTARHNQPQHF
>TRBD1|TRBJ2-7|TRBV5-5
TGTGCCAGCAGGTTGACAGGGGGCAAGTACGAGCAGTACTTC
CASRLTGGKYEQYF
>.|TRBJ1-3|TRBV30
TGTGCCTGGAGTAATAACTGGAACACCATATATTTT
CAWSNNWNTIYF
>.|TRBJ2-1|TRBV27
TGTGCCAGCAGTTCCCTAACTAGTGACAATGAGCAGTTCTTC
CASSSLTSDNEQFF
>TRBD1|TRBJ1-1|TRBV29-1
TGCAGCGCCTGGAAGGGGGCCGGGGACACTGAAGCTTTCTTT
CSAWKGAGDTEAFF
>TRBD2|TRBJ2-5|TRBV5-1
TGCGCCAGCAGCTTGGGGGGAGGGAGAGAGACCCAGTACTTC
CASSLGGGRETQYF
>TRBD2|TRBJ2-1|TRBV19
TGTGCCAGTAGTAAAGCCGGGACTAGCGGTACCGACAATGAGCAGTTCTTC
CASSKAGTSGTDNEQFF
>.|TRBJ2-6|TRBV27
TGTGCCAGCAGTTTAAGGGGCAGGGGGGCTGGGGCCAACGTCCTGACTTTC
CASSLRGRGAGANVLTF
>.|TRBJ1-1|TRBV2
TGTGCCAGCAGCGTACAGCCGAACACTGAAGCTTTCTTT
CASSVQPNTEAFF
>TRBD2|TRBJ2-7|TRBV11-2
TGTGCCAGCAGCTTACGGACTAGCGGGGCAACCGCCTACGAGCAGTACTTC
CASSLRTSGATAYEQYF
>.|TRBJ1-1|TRBV27
TGTGCCAGTTCCCCGGGTCCGTACACTGAAGCTTTCTTT
CASSPGPYTEAFF
>TRBD1|TRBJ1-3|TRBV11-2
TGTGCCAGCAGCTTAGGGGACAGGGGCGATGGAAACACCATATATTTT
CASSLGDRGDGNTIYF
>.|TRBJ2-7|TRBV28
TGTGCCAGCAGTTCGTTGGGAGGCCGCTCCTACGAGCAGTACTTC
CASSSLGGRSYEQYF
>TRBD2|TRBJ2-1|TRBV30
TGTGCCTGGAGAAAGGCGGGAGGGCCTTGCAATGAGCAGTTCTTC
CAWRKAGGPCNEQFF